Shown below are 30 T cell receptor beta chains from a single sample sequenced in a study of CD8+ T cells in alopecia areata. As for treatment: oral pan-JAK inhibitor, 5-10 mg twice daily. Isolated RNA was reverse transcribed into cDNA used as the sequencing template. The assay was immunoSEQ multiplex PCR, and TCRdb's table has in-frame clones only and misses some. The top ten hold around 16% of the sample, which has 180,000 or so clones, approximately 59% seen once. The sample consisted of CD4+ T cells sorted from blood, taken between weeks 55 and 65, from a patient treated with tofacitinib. The receptors stem from a human donor with alopecia areata.

The chain is built from TRBV4-2 and TRBJ1-2; 9 bases map to TRBD1. Per the germline V gene, CDR1 is LGHNA and CDR2 is YNFKEQ. The CDR3 totals 17 residues. The V segment lost 4 bases and the J segment 1 base; nucleotides outside the gene matches: 10. CDR3 amino acids: CASSPMDRGPNNYGYTF. The CDR3 bases are TGTGCCAGCAGCCCCATGGACAGGGGCCCCAATAACTATGGCTACACCTTC.

The genes are TRBV7-2 and TRBJ1-2; 7 bases are a match to TRBD1. There are 15 residues in the CDR3. J lost 6 bases, V lost 8 bases, and 15 bases had no gene match. Germline V CDR1 and CDR2: SGHTA, FQGNSA. In nucleotides, the CDR3 is TGTGCCAGCCCTAGGGGGCGGGGTTCCGACCATGGCTACACCTTC. Protein: CASPRGRGSDHGYTF. Full variable domain (rest looked up from reference TRBV7-2 and TRBJ1-2): GAGVSQSPSNKVTEKGKDVELRCDPISGHTALYWYRQSLGQGLEFLIYFQGNSAPDKSGLPSDRFSAERTGGSVSTLTIQRTQQEDSAVYLCASPRGRGSDHGYTFGSGTRLTVV.

With regard to this clone: This specimen includes other DNA sequences encoding the same CDR3. This sequence joins TRBV5-1 and TRBJ2-7; D is ambiguous. CDR1 is SGHRS, CDR2 YFSETQ, per germline. The CDR3 loop spans 11 amino acids. The V and J ends lost 0 bases and 4 bases respectively, with 2 bases between them. The CDR3 here is CASSLGYEQYF. The CDR3 DNA is TGCGCCAGCAGCTTGGGGTACGAGCAGTACTTC.

The chain employs TRBV9 and TRBJ1-2; D perhaps matches TRBD1 (6 bases). The CDR3 consists of 14 residues. Trimming shortened V by 0 bases and J by 6 bases, and 12 bases separated the two germline ends. Germline V lookup: CDR1 SGDLS, CDR2 YYNGEE. The CDR3 coding sequence is TGTGCCAGCAGCGTAGCGACGAAGGGGGATGGCTACACCTTC. This encodes CASSVATKGDGYTF.

V is TRBV29-1 and J is TRBJ1-2; TRBD1 agrees at 9 bases. CDR1 is SQVTM and CDR2 is ANQGSEA in the germline V gene. V shed 0 bases and J 5 bases; nucleotides not matched to a gene: 4. The CDR3 runs 14 residues. CDR3 sequence: CSVEDFGTGYGYTF. The CDR3 DNA reads as TGCAGCGTTGAAGATTTCGGGACAGGGTATGGCTACACCTTC.

The rearrangement joins TRBV6-5 to TRBJ1-6; no firm D call. Trimming left V 8 bases short and J 10 bases short, with 15 bases between. The CDR3 is 13 amino acids. Germline CDR1 MNHEY, CDR2 SVGAGI. CDR3 in DNA: TGTGCCAGCCGGTTAGGTGGCCAATCACCCCTCCACTTT. Translated, it gives CASRLGGQSPLHF.

The chain uses TRBV19 and TRBJ2-2; perhaps D is TRBD1 or TRBD2 (7 bases each). V lost 5 bases and J lost 6, with 16 bases in between. CDR3 length: 15 residues. The V gene's germline CDR1 is LNHDA and CDR2 SQIVND (reference sequence). In DNA, the CDR3 is TGTGCCAGTAGTGTTCTACAGGGGAGGGCCGGGGAGCTGTTTTTT. It encodes CASSVLQGRAGELFF. Full variable domain (outside the CDR3, taken from reference TRBV19 and TRBJ2-2): DGGITQSPKYLFRKEGQNVTLSCEQNLNHDAMYWYRQDPGQGLRLIYYSQIVNDFQKGDIAEGYSVSREKKESFPLTVTSAQKNPTAFYLCASSVLQGRAGELFFGEGSRLTVL.

The chain carries TRBV10-3 and TRBJ2-6; D call uncertain. The V gene's germline CDR1 is ENHRY and CDR2 SYGVKD. This CDR3 region has 14 residues. V was clipped by 4 bases and J by 1 base, with 5 bases between them. DNA of the CDR3: TGTGCCATCAGTGCAACATCTGGGGCCAACGTCCTGACTTTC. Translation: CAISATSGANVLTF.

This clone was detected a few times. V is TRBV11-2 and J is TRBJ1-5; no reliable D call. The CDR3 is 13 amino acids. V was shortened by 0 bases and J by 6 bases, with 6 bases between the two germline ends. Germline V gene data show CDR1 as SGHAT and CDR2 as FQNNGV. The CDR3 bases are TGTGCCAGCAGCTTAGATTTTCGTCAGCCCCAGCATTTT. This translates into CASSLDFRQPQHF.

The chain couples TRBV2 to TRBJ2-5; TRBD1 matches 8 bases. The CDR3 totals 12 residues. Per the germline V gene, CDR1 is SNHLY and CDR2 is FYNNEI. After removal of 8 bases from V and 2 bases from J, the junction contained 1 base not matched to a gene. CDR3 loop: CASGQGQETQYF. CDR3 in DNA: TGTGCCAGCGGACAGGGTCAAGAGACCCAGTACTTC.

The chain has TRBV29-1 and TRBJ2-7, with D possibly being TRBD1 (6 bases). The CDR3 is made up of 12 amino acids. The V end lost 7 bases, the J end lost 7 bases, and 17 bases lay between the germline ends. The germline gives CDR1 SQVTM, CDR2 ANQGSEA. The CDR3 reads CSAGSRGGEQYF. The CDR3, as DNA: TGCAGCGCGGGGAGCAGGGGTGGTGAGCAGTACTTC.

The chain carries TRBV27 and TRBJ2-5; D is possibly TRBD1 (6 bases). The CDR3 contains 15 residues. Trimming left V 1 base short and J 3 bases short, with 12 bases between. The germline V gene has CDR1 MNHEY and CDR2 SMNVEV (reference sequence). DNA of the CDR3: TGTGCCAGCAGTTTATTTGGGGCAGGGGAAGAGACCCAGTACTTC. It is translated as CASSLFGAGEETQYF.

This clone was observed a single time. This rearrangement joins TRBV7-9 to TRBJ2-4, with 7 bases aligning to TRBD1. The CDR3 covers 14 residues. The germline V gene encodes CDR1 SEHNR and CDR2 FQNEAQ (reference sequence). Unmatched junction bases numbered 11, after V lost 5 bases and J lost 10 bases. CDR3 sequence (DNA): TGTGCCAGCAGCCCCCCGGGACAGATCTTTATTCAGTACTTC. Translation: CASSPPGQIFIQYF.

V usage is TRBV7-9 and J usage is TRBJ2-5, with D unresolved. The V gene's germline CDR1 is SEHNR and CDR2 FQNEAQ (reference sequence). This CDR3 region has 13 residues. V lost 1 base to trimming and J lost 4 bases, with 7 bases between them. The DNA of the CDR3 is TGTGCCAGCAGCTTAGATAGCCGAGAGACCCAGTACTTC. It yields the protein CASSLDSRETQYF. Complete variable domain (other parts from reference TRBV7-9 and TRBJ2-5): DTGVSQNPRHKITKRGQNVTFRCDPISEHNRLYWYRQTLGQGPEFLTYFQNEAQLEKSRLLSDRFSAERPKGSFSTLEIQRTEQGDSAMYLCASSLDSRETQYFGPGTRLLVL.

The rearrangement joins TRBV2 to TRBJ1-6, with 7 bases lining up with TRBD1. Germline CDR1 is SNHLY and CDR2 is FYNNEI. The CDR3 is made up of 15 amino acids. The V gene end was trimmed by 7 bases and the J gene end by 7 bases; junction bases not matched to a gene: 10. CDR3 coding DNA: TGTGCCAGCAAACGTGTGGGACAGACCAATTCACCCCTCCACTTT. Translating gives CASKRVGQTNSPLHF.

The gene calls are TRBV7-9 and TRBJ1-6; 9 bases match TRBD1. This CDR3 spans 18 amino acids. Per germline, CDR1 SEHNR and CDR2 FQNEAQ (reference sequence). V dropped 3 bases and J dropped 7; count of bases not matched to a gene: 13. For the CDR3, the DNA is TGTGCCAGCAGCTTCGGGACAGGGCTGGTTTATTCAAATTCACCCCTCCACTTT. This translates into CASSFGTGLVYSNSPLHF.

The rearrangement links TRBV7-8 to TRBJ2-3; D remains ambiguous. The V end was cut by 5 bases, the J end by 4 bases, with 7 bases between. This CDR3 has 12 residues. Germline V lookup: CDR1 SGHVS, CDR2 FQNEAQ. Written as DNA, the CDR3 is TGTGCCAGCAGCCCTGTCGCAGATACGCAGTATTTT. Protein sequence: CASSPVADTQYF.

V gene TRBV29-1 combines with J gene TRBJ1-2; D is ambiguous. Germline V gene lookup returns CDR1 SQVTM and CDR2 ANQGSEA. There are 13 residues in the CDR3. Trimming took 6 bases from V and 7 from J, leaving 18 bases between them. As DNA, the CDR3 is TGCAGCGTGAGCCTCGTGGGAGTCGGTGGCTACACCTTC. This translates into CSVSLVGVGGYTF.

The sample holds a few counts of this clone. The chain combines TRBV5-1 with TRBJ2-2, with D perhaps TRBD1 (6 bases). Trimming stripped 0 bases from V and 0 bases from J, with 9 bases between. The CDR3 consists of 16 residues. CDR1 is SGHRS, CDR2 YFSETQ, per germline. The CDR3 reads CASSLGQATNTGELFF. DNA for the CDR3: TGCGCCAGCAGCTTGGGACAGGCAACGAACACCGGGGAGCTGTTTTTT.

This clone has only one observation. V usage is TRBV11-3 and J usage is TRBJ2-5; D gene ambiguous. The V end was cut by 2 bases, the J end by 2 bases, with 6 bases between. Per germline, CDR1 SGHNT and CDR2 YENEEA. The CDR3 consists of 13 residues. The DNA of the CDR3 is TGTGCCAGCAGCTTAAGACCTCAAGAGACCCAGTACTTC. Translated, it gives CASSLRPQETQYF.

The V and J genes are TRBV6-4 and TRBJ2-5, with D unresolved. Germline assignment: CDR1 MRHNA and CDR2 SNTAGT. V dropped 5 bases and J dropped 4 bases, with 11 bases sitting between them. The CDR3 has 13 amino acids. CDR3 sequence (DNA): TGTGCCAGCAGTTCAACTTTCGGAGAGACCCAGTACTTC. Protein sequence: CASSSTFGETQYF.

This rearrangement joins TRBV19 to TRBJ2-5; unclear D gene. Germline CDR1 reads LNHDA; CDR2 reads SQIVND (reference sequence). Trimming shortened V by 2 bases and J by 4 bases, and 5 bases separated the two germline ends. The CDR3 is 12 amino acids. The DNA of the CDR3 is TGTGCCAGTAGTATAACGGCAGAGACCCAGTACTTC. This sequence encodes CASSITAETQYF.

This sequence joins TRBV7-2 and TRBJ2-5; the D gene could be TRBD1 or TRBD2 (5 bases each). CDR1 is SGHTA, CDR2 FQGNSA, per germline. CDR3 length: 15 amino acids. Trimming stripped 1 base from V and 1 base from J, with 10 bases between. CDR3: CASSLVYGAQETQYF. The CDR3 nucleotides read TGTGCCAGCAGCTTAGTGTACGGGGCCCAAGAGACCCAGTACTTC.

This clone was detected a few times. The rearrangement links TRBV29-1 to TRBJ2-7; a possible D gene is TRBD1 (5 bases). V gave up 0 bases and J gave up 5 bases, with 11 bases separating them. CDR3 length: 13 amino acids. The germline CDR1 and CDR2 sequences are SQVTM and ANQGSEA. The CDR3 loop reads CSVEDGARDEQYF. CDR3 nucleotide sequence: TGCAGCGTTGAAGATGGGGCAAGGGACGAGCAGTACTTC.

The chain couples TRBV29-1 to TRBJ1-2; tentatively, D is TRBD1 (5 bases). The CDR3 is 13 amino acids. Germline CDR1 SQVTM, CDR2 ANQGSEA. The V end was cut by 6 bases, the J end by 2 bases, with 13 bases between. The CDR3 loop is CSVGTKRNYGYTF. The CDR3 bases are TGCAGCGTGGGGACCAAAAGGAACTATGGCTACACCTTC. The full variable domain, its missing parts supplied by reference TRBV29-1 and TRBJ1-2, is SAVISQKPSRDICQRGTSLTIQCQVDSQVTMMFWYRQQPGQSLTLIATANQGSEATYESGFVIDKFPISRPNLTFSTLTVSNMSPEDSSIYLCSVGTKRNYGYTFGSGTRLTVV.

The rearrangement uses TRBV15 and TRBJ2-3; 12 nucleotides line up with TRBD1. J lost 0 bases, V lost 0 bases, and 10 bases had no gene match. Looked up from germline, CDR1 is LNHNV and CDR2 is YYDKDF (reference sequence). This CDR3 is built from 20 residues. In DNA form, the CDR3 reads TGTGCCACCAGCAGAGATTTTCCGGGACAGGGGGCCCCGAGCACAGATACGCAGTATTTT. This sequence encodes CATSRDFPGQGAPSTDTQYF.

The rearrangement joins TRBV29-1 to TRBJ1-2; D might be TRBD1 (6 bases). Trimming left V 5 bases short and J 4 bases short, with 11 bases between. This CDR3 has 12 amino acids. Germline V gene sequence: CDR1 SQVTM, CDR2 ANQGSEA. CDR3: CSVSLGAYGYTF. The DNA for the CDR3 is TGCAGCGTTTCCCTGGGGGCCTATGGCTACACCTTC.

In DNA, the CDR3 is TGCGCCAGCAGCCCCCGCGGGGGGGAACCGAACACTGAAGCTTTCTTT. Residues: CASSPRGGEPNTEAFF. The chain links TRBV4-1 to TRBJ1-1, with D possibly matching TRBD1 (5 bases). The germline CDR1 and CDR2 sequences are MGHRA and YSYEKL. The germline V and J ends were trimmed by 4 bases and 1 base, with 16 bases remaining between them. The CDR3 has 16 amino acids.

The V and J genes are TRBV29-1 and TRBJ1-2; 7 nucleotides match TRBD1. V trimming: 2 bases; J trimming: 1 base; junction bases outside the gene matches: 13. Germline values: CDR1 SQVTM, CDR2 ANQGSEA. CDR3 size: 17 residues. CDR3 region: CSVERRDREAYNYGYTF. CDR3 nucleotide sequence: TGCAGCGTTGAAAGGAGGGACAGAGAGGCGTATAACTATGGCTACACCTTC.

The chain couples TRBV29-1 to TRBJ2-5; tentatively, D is TRBD1 or TRBD2 (6 bases each). The CDR3 consists of 13 residues. The V gene lost 4 bases and the J gene lost 5 bases, with 14 bases spanning the gap. Germline loops: CDR1 SQVTM, CDR2 ANQGSEA. DNA for the CDR3: TGCAGCGTTGCTGGGGGGCTGGGGGAGACCCAGTACTTC. It is translated as CSVAGGLGETQYF.